The clone carrying this TCR beta chain was seen a single time. This record belongs to a study of OX40 agonist ivuxolimab in advanced cancers. Method: immunoSEQ multiplex PCR; TCRdb's copy keeps in-frame clones and lacks some. In the table there are 45,000 to 55,000 clones, around 80% of which are singletons. The CDR3 sequence is 14 residues long. Looked up from germline, CDR1 is SGHRS and CDR2 is YFSETQ. V gave up 4 bases and J gave up 8 bases; unmatched junction bases: 6. The TCR sequence derives from an adult with an advanced solid tumor such as melanoma, head and neck, liver or kidney cancer. This chain links TRBV5-1 with TRBJ1-6, with TRBD1 identical over 7 bases. This specimen consisted of CD4+ or CD8+ T cells sorted from blood, obtained in a trial of the OX40 agonist ivuxolimab. This chain's CDR3 is CASSLTGNDSPLHF. The CDR3 bases are TGCGCCAGCAGCCTGACAGGGAACGATTCACCCCTCCACTTT.